This is a list of T cell receptor beta chains from one sample in a study of regulatory T cells in long-lasting Graves disease. MiXCR, applied by TCRdb to the multiplex PCR reads, yields one record per CDR3 protein. Found here are 420,000 or so distinct CDR3 sequences, around 17% of them singletons; the top ten hold less than 30%. The same sample was also used in a study of T cells in Graves' hyperthyroidism and ophthalmopathy.

The specimen was peripheral blood mononuclear cells (PBMCs), collected at new diagnosis, from a patient treated with antithyroid drugs. The receptors were sampled from a young woman with Graves disease. Each CDR3 is given with its conserved first and last residue. The size entry is marked missing in some rows and otherwise reads once, few, many or a size class.

once TRBV11-2 CASSLVSGAKNIQYF
. TRBV13 CASSPVAGNTIYF
. TRBV20-1 CSAALGWNRGPHEQYF
. TRBV28 CASSLGLGELFF
. TRBV6-1 CASKPGQGNSPLHF
. TRBV7-2 CASSQAISGVWGTDTQYF
few TRBV7-8 CASSLGAYQETQYF
few TRBV12-3/TRBV12-4 CASSFSPDTQYF
. TRBV7-2 CASSDGAGSGETQYF
. TRBV9 CASSVEGEGLNEQFF
many TRBV7-9 CASSLTGQGIAQETQYF
. TRBV29-1 CSVDSGSGAYEQYF
. TRBV5-5 CASSLVGGMVYEQYF
many TRBV12-3/TRBV12-4 CASSLFTSGIGEQFF
few TRBV11-3 CASSLAGPGSPLHF
few TRBV9 CASSVGSGSETQYF
many TRBV28 CASSLQLTSGLDTQYF
. TRBV12-3/TRBV12-4 CASSLFNYGYTF
many TRBV2 CASSAETDLEQFF
many TRBV28 CASAGQGGSPLHF
few TRBV6-9 CASSYGLEAGNTIYF
. TRBV27 CASSLSVGRNSGANVLTF
many TRBV5-8 CASSLGQEQFF
few TRBV18 CASSPGMNTEAFF
many TRBV30 CAWRLAGDRAEAFF
. TRBV20-1 CSARLPGLRNTEAFF
many TRBV2 CASSEGPHRDEQYF
few TRBV19 CAGRDSANYGYTF
many TRBV28 CASSLAGSEAFF
many TRBV28 CASSQGTQYF
once TRBV9 CASSVGSLAGLTDTQYF
. TRBV12-3/TRBV12-4 CASSLGLAGGPEFF
. TRBV12-3/TRBV12-4 CASTPRASGTLDEQFF
few TRBV11-2 CASSSSGRGYEQYF
many TRBV10-3 CAISESGGAETQYF
. TRBV29-1 CSVGLLQKTEAFF
medium-sized TRBV11-2 CASSWGLQGADTQYF
many TRBV11-2 CASSTDTTYEQYF
many TRBV7-2 CASSLPGTINQPQHF
many TRBV3-1 CASSQALPRAAGAGNEQFF
many TRBV28 CASSDRNDGKTQYF
many TRBV12-3/TRBV12-4 CASSLLGGNEQFF
many TRBV5-1 CASSSAVANTEAFF
few TRBV9 CASSEGLAGSSYEQYF
many TRBV6-2/TRBV6-3 CASSFGGVGYTF
few TRBV15 CATSGDRVGTEAFF
many TRBV28 CASSLMGSISNEQFF
many TRBV12-3/TRBV12-4 CASSSLKGYNEKLFF
many TRBV5-6 CASARRAGTPPLHF
many TRBV29-1 CSVETASYEQYF
. TRBV7-9 CASSLGTGGWVTDTQYF
few TRBV7-2 CASSRTRGRAVVETQYF
many TRBV28 CASSPPTGGGNEQFF
. TRBV19 CASSIASGRVYNEQFF
many TRBV7-6 CASSLERGSGGNTDTQYF